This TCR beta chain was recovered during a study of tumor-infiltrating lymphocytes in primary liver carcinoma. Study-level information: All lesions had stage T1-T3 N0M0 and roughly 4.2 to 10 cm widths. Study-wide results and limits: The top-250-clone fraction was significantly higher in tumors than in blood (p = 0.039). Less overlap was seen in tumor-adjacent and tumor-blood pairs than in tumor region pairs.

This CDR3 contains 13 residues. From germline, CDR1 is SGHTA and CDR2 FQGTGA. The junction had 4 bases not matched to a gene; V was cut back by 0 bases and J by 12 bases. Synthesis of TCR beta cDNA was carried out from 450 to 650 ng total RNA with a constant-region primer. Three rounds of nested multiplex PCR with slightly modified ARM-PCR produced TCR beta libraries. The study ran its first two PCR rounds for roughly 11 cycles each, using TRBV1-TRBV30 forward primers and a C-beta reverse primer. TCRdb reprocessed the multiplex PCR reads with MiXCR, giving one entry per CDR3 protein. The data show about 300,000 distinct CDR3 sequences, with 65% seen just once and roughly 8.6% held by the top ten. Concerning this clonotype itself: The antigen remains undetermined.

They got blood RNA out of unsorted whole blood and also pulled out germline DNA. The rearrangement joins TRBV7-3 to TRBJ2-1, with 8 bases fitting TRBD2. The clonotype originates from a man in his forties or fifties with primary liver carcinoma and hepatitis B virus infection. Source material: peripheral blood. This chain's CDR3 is CASSLTGAGGQFF. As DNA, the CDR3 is TGTGCCAGCAGCTTAACCGGCGCGGGGGGGCAGTTCTTC.